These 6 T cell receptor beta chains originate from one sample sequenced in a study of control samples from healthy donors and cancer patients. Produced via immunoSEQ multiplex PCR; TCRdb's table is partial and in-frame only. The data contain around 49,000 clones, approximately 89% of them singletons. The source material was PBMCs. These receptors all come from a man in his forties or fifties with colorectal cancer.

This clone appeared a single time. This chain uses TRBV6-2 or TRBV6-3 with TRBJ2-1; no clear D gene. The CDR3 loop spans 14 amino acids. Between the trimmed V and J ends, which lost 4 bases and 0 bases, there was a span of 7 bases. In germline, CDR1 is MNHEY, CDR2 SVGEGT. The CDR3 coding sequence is TGTGCCAGCAGTTCTCTCCGCTCCTACAATGAGCAGTTCTTC. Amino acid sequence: CASSSLRSYNEQFF.

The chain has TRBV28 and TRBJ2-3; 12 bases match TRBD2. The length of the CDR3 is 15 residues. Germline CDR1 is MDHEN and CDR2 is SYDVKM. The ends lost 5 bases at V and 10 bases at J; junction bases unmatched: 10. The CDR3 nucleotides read TGTGCCAGCAGTCCCGCGACTAGCGGGAGCAGTGCGCAGTATTTT. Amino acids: CASSPATSGSSAQYF. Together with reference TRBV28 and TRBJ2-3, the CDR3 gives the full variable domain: DVKVTQSSRYLVKRTGEKVFLECVQDMDHENMFWYRQDPGLGLRLIYFSYDVKMKEKGDIPEGYSVSREKKERFSLILESASTNQTSMYLCASSPATSGSSAQYFGPGTRLTVL.

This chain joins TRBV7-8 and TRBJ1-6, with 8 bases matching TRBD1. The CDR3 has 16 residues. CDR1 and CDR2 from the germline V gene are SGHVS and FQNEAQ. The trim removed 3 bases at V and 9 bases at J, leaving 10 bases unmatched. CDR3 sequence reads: CASSFPGQGSGSPLHF. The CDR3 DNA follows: TGTGCCAGCAGCTTCCCAGGACAGGGTAGTGGTTCACCCCTCCACTTT.

For the CDR3, the DNA is TGTGCCAGCAGTTCCGGGACAGGGGTCTTGAACACTGAAGCTTTCTTT. Protein product: CASSSGTGVLNTEAFF. The chain combines TRBV6-2 or TRBV6-3 with TRBJ1-1, with 10 positions matching TRBD1. The CDR3 length is 16 residues. Germline V gives CDR1 MNHEY, CDR2 SVGEGT. After removal of 4 bases from V and 0 bases from J, the junction contained 5 bases not matched to a gene.

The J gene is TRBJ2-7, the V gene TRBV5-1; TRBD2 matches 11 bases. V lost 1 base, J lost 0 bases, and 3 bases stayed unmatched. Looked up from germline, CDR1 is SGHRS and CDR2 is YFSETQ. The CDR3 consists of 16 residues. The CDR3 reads CASSLLLAGGSYEQYF. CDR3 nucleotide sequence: TGCGCCAGCAGCTTGCTCCTAGCGGGAGGCTCCTACGAGCAGTACTTC.

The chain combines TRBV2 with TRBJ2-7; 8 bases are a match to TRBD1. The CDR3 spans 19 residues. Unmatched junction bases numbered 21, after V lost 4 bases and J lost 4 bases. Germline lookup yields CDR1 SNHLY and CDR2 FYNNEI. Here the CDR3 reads CASSAPVDRVLSGQYEQYF. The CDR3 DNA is TGTGCCAGCAGTGCCCCCGTGGACAGGGTTCTCTCGGGTCAATACGAGCAGTACTTC.